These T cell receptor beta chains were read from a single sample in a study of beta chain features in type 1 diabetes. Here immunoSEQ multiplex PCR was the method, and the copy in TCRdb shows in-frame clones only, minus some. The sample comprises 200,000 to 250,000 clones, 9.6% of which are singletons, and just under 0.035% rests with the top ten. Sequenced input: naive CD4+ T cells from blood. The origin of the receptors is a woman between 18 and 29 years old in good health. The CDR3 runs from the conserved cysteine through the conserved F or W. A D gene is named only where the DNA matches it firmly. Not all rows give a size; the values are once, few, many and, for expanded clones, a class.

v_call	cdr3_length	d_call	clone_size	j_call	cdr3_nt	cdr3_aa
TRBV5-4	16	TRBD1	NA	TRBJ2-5	TGTGCCAGCAGCTCCGGACAGGGAAGGGGTGGGGAGACCCAGTACTTC	CASSSGQGRGGETQYF
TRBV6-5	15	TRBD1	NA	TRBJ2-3	TGTGCCAGCAGTTACGGGACAGGGAACACAGATACGCAGTATTTT	CASSYGTGNTDTQYF
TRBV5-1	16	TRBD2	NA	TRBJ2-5	TGCGCCAGCAGCATAGGACTAGCGGGCTACCAAGAGACCCAGTACTTC	CASSIGLAGYQETQYF
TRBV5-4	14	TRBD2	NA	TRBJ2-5	TGTGCCAGCAGCTCGACTAGCGGGAGTGAGACCCAGTACTTC	CASSSTSGSETQYF
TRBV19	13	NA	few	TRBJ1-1	TGTGCCGGGTCTCAGGGTCTGAACACTGAAGCTTTCTTT	CAGSQGLNTEAFF
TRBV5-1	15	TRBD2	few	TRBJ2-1	TGCGCCAGCAGCCCGGGACTAGCGGGATTGTACGAGCAGTTCTTC	CASSPGLAGLYEQFF
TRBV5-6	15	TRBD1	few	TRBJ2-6	TGTGCCAGCAGGGGGACAGGGTTGCGTGCCAACGTCCTGACTTTC	CASRGTGLRANVLTF
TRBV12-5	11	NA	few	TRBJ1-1	TGTGCTAGTGGTCTGGGAGGTGAAGCTTTCTTT	CASGLGGEAFF
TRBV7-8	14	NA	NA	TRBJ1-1	TGTGCCAGCAGCTCGGTCCGGAGGGACACTGAAGCTTTCTTT	CASSSVRRDTEAFF
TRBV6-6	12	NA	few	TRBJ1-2	TGTGCCAGCAGTCGACAGTCTGATGGCTACACCTTC	CASSRQSDGYTF
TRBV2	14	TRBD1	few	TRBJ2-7	TGTGCCAGCAGTAGTTGGGACAGGTATTCGGAGCAGTACTTC	CASSSWDRYSEQYF
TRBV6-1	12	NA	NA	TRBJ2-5	TGTGCCAGCAAGCCGGGAACAGAGACCCAGTACTTC	CASKPGTETQYF
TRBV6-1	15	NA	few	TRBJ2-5	TGTGCCAGCAGGAAAAGGGGTGGAATCCCGAAGACCCAGTACTTC	CASRKRGGIPKTQYF
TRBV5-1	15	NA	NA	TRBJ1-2	TGCGCCAGCAGCCCCCCGGAGCAGGGGAACTATGGCTACACCTTC	CASSPPEQGNYGYTF
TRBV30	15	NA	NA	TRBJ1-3	TGTGCCTGGAGTGTACTTTCGTACTCTGGAAACACCATATATTTT	CAWSVLSYSGNTIYF
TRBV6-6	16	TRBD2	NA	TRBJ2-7	TGTGCCAGCAGGACTAGCGGAGCCCTAAGCTCCTACGAGCAGTACTTC	CASRTSGALSSYEQYF
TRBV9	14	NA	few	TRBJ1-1	TGTGCCAGCAGCGTAGGGGGACAGAACACTGAAGCTTTCTTT	CASSVGGQNTEAFF
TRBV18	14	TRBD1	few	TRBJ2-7	TGTGCCAGCTCACCAAACAGGGGACCCTACGAGCAGTACTTC	CASSPNRGPYEQYF
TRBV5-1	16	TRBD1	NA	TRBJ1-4	TGCGCCAGCAGCTCCTCAGGGGGCGCGGGTAATGAAAAACTGTTTTTT	CASSSSGGAGNEKLFF
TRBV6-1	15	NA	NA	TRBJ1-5	TGTGCCAGCAGTGAAAGGCAGACTTTTAATCAGCCCCAGCATTTT	CASSERQTFNQPQHF
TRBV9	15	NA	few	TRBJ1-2	TGTGCCAGCAGCGTTGGGGGGGACTATAACTATGGCTACACCTTC	CASSVGGDYNYGYTF
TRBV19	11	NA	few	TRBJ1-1	TGTGCCAGTAGTGCCGCCCGGGAAGCTTTCTTT	CASSAAREAFF
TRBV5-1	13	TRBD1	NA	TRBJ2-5	TGCGCCAGCAGCGCGAGGGGGCCCGAGACCCAGTACTTC	CASSARGPETQYF
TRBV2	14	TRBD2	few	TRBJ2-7	TGTGCCAGCACCGGACTAGCGGGAGGTGGTGAGCAGTACTTC	CASTGLAGGGEQYF
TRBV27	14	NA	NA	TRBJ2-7	TGTGCCAGCAGTTTAAGTCAGATTGTCTACGAGCAGTACTTC	CASSLSQIVYEQYF
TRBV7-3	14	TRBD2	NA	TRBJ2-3	TGTGCCAGCAGCCCGGTGGGAGGGACAGATACGCAGTATTTT	CASSPVGGTDTQYF
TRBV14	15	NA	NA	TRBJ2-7	TGTGCCAGCAGCAGATACCAGGTTCCAATCTACGAGCAGTACTTC	CASSRYQVPIYEQYF
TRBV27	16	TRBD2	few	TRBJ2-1	TGTGCCAGCAGTCCCAGGACTAGCGGGGGGTACAATGAGCAGTTCTTC	CASSPRTSGGYNEQFF
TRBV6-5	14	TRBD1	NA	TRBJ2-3	TGTGCCAGCGGGACAGGGTTCAGCACAGATACGCAGTATTTT	CASGTGFSTDTQYF
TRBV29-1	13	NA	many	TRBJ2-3	TGCAGCTTGGGGGGGCCAGGCACAGATACGCAGTATTTT	CSLGGPGTDTQYF